This T cell receptor beta chain was captured in a study of a mutant IDH1 vaccine in newly diagnosed glioma. The junction had 1 base not matched to a gene; V was cut back by 1 base and J by 8 bases. The CDR3 is made up of 12 amino acids. Germline V lookup: CDR1 SEHNR, CDR2 FQNEAQ (reference sequence). Repertoires were generated with immunoSEQ multiplex PCR, while TCRdb's copy carries only in-frame clones and drops some. The sample records roughly 43,000 clones, about 76% being singletons. Details on this clone: Its target is not known.

Time point reported: week 23, last vaccination. Topical imiquimod was applied with each vaccine dose, which held 300 ug of mutant IDH1 20-mer peptide. This rearrangement joins TRBV7-9 to TRBJ1-1; 7 bases agree with TRBD1. The TCR comes from a middle-aged man with glioma. The sample here was PBMCs, taken from a glioma patient whose treatment included an IDH1 peptide vaccine. The chain's CDR3 is CASSLGGGEAFF. Here the CDR3 DNA reads TGTGCCAGCAGCTTAGGAGGGGGCGAAGCTTTCTTT.